One and the same sample provided the 18 T cell receptor beta chains below, sequenced in a study of T cell repertoires in cytomegalovirus infection. TCRdb independently ran MiXCR on the reads; one entry per CDR3 protein. The sample holds some 920,000 distinct CDR3 sequences, 31% seen once. Antigens of these TCRs are unknown. Sequenced here: cultured CD8+ T cells from PBMCs, sampled from culture after CMV antigen stimulation. All receptors come from a human donor in good health (CMV status not recorded). Some clones in this sample may be carry-over from other donors' samples.

V is TRBV19 and J is TRBJ1-2; 7 nucleotides match TRBD1. The CDR3 runs to 14 residues. Germline V gene sequence: CDR1 LNHDA, CDR2 SQIVND (reference sequence). V dropped 6 bases and J dropped 6; count of bases not matched to a gene: 10. The DNA of the CDR3 is TGTGCCAGTAGCCAACGCGTTACAGGGGATGGCTACACCTTC. The encoded protein is CASSQRVTGDGYTF.

V is TRBV6-1 and J is TRBJ2-7; TRBD2 might be the D (5 bases). V was cut by 7 bases and J by 0 bases, with 10 bases left in between. The CDR3 runs to 13 residues. Germline CDR1 and CDR2: MNHNS and SASEGT. In DNA form, the CDR3 reads TGTGCCAGCACCGGAGGAGGCTCCTACGAGCAGTACGTC. It codes for CASTGGGSYEQYV.

The rearrangement links TRBV27 to TRBJ1-5; D gene uncertain. The CDR3 is 16 residues long. Germline values: CDR1 MNHEY, CDR2 SMNVEV (reference sequence). The V end was cut by 4 bases, the J end by 2 bases, with 15 bases between. CDR3 sequence (DNA): TGTGCCAGCAGTTCCTCCCCTTTACGGGGCAATCAGCCCCAGCATTTT. This sequence encodes CASSSSPLRGNQPQHF.

CDR3 sequence reads: CASSSGPRNYGYTF. The CDR3 DNA reads TGTGCCAGCAGTTCTGGCCCCCGTAACTATGGCTACACCTTC. The chain combines TRBV27 with TRBJ1-2; no clear D. V was cut by 4 bases and J by 1 base, with 10 bases left in between. The CDR3 runs to 14 residues. The germline V gene has CDR1 MNHEY and CDR2 SMNVEV (reference sequence).

The gene calls are TRBV20-1 and TRBJ2-7; TRBD2 matches at 9 bases. V trimming: 3 bases; J trimming: 7 bases; junction bases outside the gene matches: 10. There are 14 residues in the CDR3. Germline V CDR1 and CDR2: DFQATT, SNEGSKA (reference sequence). The DNA of the CDR3 is TGCAGTGCTAGGGAGCGGGGGGTCCCCCAGGAGCAGTACTTC. As protein: CSARERGVPQEQYF.

V gene TRBV10-3 combines with J gene TRBJ1-1; tentative D call: TRBD1 (5 bases). Germline V CDR1 and CDR2: ENHRY, SYGVKD. V lost 0 bases to trimming and J lost 3 bases, with 8 bases between them. The CDR3 spans 14 residues. CDR3 loop: CAISESEGDTEAFF. The CDR3 coding sequence is TGTGCCATCAGTGAGTCCGAAGGGGACACTGAAGCTTTCTTT.

The chain is built from TRBV10-3 and TRBJ1-2; tentatively, D is TRBD1 (5 bases). Between the trimmed V and J ends, which lost 3 bases and 4 bases, there was a span of 9 bases. The germline gives CDR1 ENHRY, CDR2 SYGVKD. The CDR3 runs to 13 residues. This chain's CDR3 is CAISDGGFYGYTF. In nucleotides, the CDR3 is TGTGCCATCAGTGACGGGGGGTTCTATGGCTACACCTTC.

This clonotype was counted between two and nine times. This chain connects TRBV12-3 or TRBV12-4 to TRBJ1-5; D ambiguous. The CDR3 totals 13 residues. V was trimmed by 5 bases and J by 6 bases, leaving 11 bases between them. The DNA of the CDR3 is TGTGCCAGCAGTACGGACTACGGTCAGCCCCAGCATTTT. Protein sequence: CASSTDYGQPQHF.

V gene TRBV10-3 combines with J gene TRBJ2-3; 7 bases match TRBD1. V trimming: 9 bases; J trimming: 7 bases; junction bases outside the gene matches: 10. CDR3 length: 13 amino acids. CDR1 is ENHRY and CDR2 is SYGVKD in the germline V gene. The CDR3 sequence is CAMWDSRLHTQYF. DNA for the CDR3: TGTGCCATGTGGGACAGCCGCCTGCATACGCAGTATTTT.

The V and J genes are TRBV6-8 and TRBJ1-2, with TRBD1 matching over 8 bases. V was clipped by 10 bases and J by 4 bases; unmatched bases: 17. Germline CDR1 MNHGY, CDR2 SAAAGT. The CDR3 loop spans 16 amino acids. CDR3 nucleotides: TGTGCCACGGGGGATACTGCAGGGGGCGGGGGCTATGGCTACACCTTC. Translating it yields CATGDTAGGGGYGYTF.

This clonotype was seen more than once but under ten times. This chain links TRBV5-6 with TRBJ1-6; D ambiguous. Between the trimmed V and J ends, which lost 2 bases and 4 bases, there was a span of 13 bases. The CDR3 totals 16 residues. Germline V gene lookup returns CDR1 SGHDT and CDR2 YYEEEE. The CDR3 DNA follows: TGTGCCAGCAGCTTCTACCTACTCGCTTATAATTCACCCCTCCACTTT. Translating gives CASSFYLLAYNSPLHF.

V is TRBV24-1 and J is TRBJ2-3, with D possibly TRBD2 on 6 matching bases. The germline CDR1 and CDR2 sequences are KGHDR and SFDVKD. This CDR3 is 14 amino acids long. Trimming removed 9 bases at V and 3 bases at J, with 15 bases between. The CDR3 region is CATGGGLKTDTQYF. CDR3 nucleotides: TGTGCCACCGGTGGAGGACTAAAAACAGATACGCAGTATTTT.

This chain joins TRBV20-1 and TRBJ2-7; tentatively, D is TRBD1 (6 bases). V was pared by 0 bases and J by 0 bases, with 15 bases between. Per the germline V gene, CDR1 is DFQATT and CDR2 is SNEGSKA (reference sequence). The CDR3 loop spans 16 amino acids. The CDR3 sequence: CSARDLLGASSYEQYF. The CDR3 coding sequence is TGCAGTGCTAGAGATCTCTTGGGGGCTAGCTCCTACGAGCAGTACTTC.

V is TRBV18 and J is TRBJ1-2, with D perhaps TRBD1 (5 bases). There are 15 residues in the CDR3. Trimming took 0 bases from V and 8 from J, leaving 16 bases between them. From germline, CDR1 is KGHSH and CDR2 LQKENI. The CDR3: CASSPPSYTGDGYTF. Here the CDR3 DNA reads TGTGCCAGCTCACCACCGTCGTATACCGGGGACGGCTACACCTTC.

Details on this clonotype: A read error may explain this, as a much larger clone is one base away. The chain combines TRBV7-2 with TRBJ1-5; no clear D gene. This CDR3 spans 13 amino acids. The germline gives CDR1 SGHTA, CDR2 FQGNSA. Trimming pared 5 bases from V and 6 bases from J, leaving 11 bases between. The CDR3 reads CASSPFVGQPQHF. CDR3 DNA sequence: TGTGCCAGCAGCCCCTTCGTTGGTCAGCCCCAGCATTTT.

The genes are TRBV12-5 and TRBJ1-1; 11 positions match TRBD1. Germline V gene data show CDR1 as LGHNT and CDR2 as FRNRAP. This CDR3 contains 16 residues. The ends lost 4 bases at V and 3 bases at J; junction bases unmatched: 7. CDR3 amino acids: CASGWTGGAFDTEAFF. Here the CDR3 DNA reads TGTGCTAGTGGTTGGACAGGGGGCGCCTTTGACACTGAAGCTTTCTTT.

The CDR3: CASIQGLDDTQYF. The CDR3, as DNA: TGTGCCAGCATCCAGGGACTTGACGATACGCAGTATTTT. The chain joins TRBV25-1 to TRBJ2-3; possible D gene TRBD2, 6 bases. The germline CDR1 and CDR2 sequences are MGHDK and SYGVNS. This CDR3 is built from 13 residues. V dropped 7 bases and J dropped 6 bases, with 14 bases sitting between them. The variable domain in full, completed from reference TRBV25-1 and TRBJ2-3, reads EADIYQTPRYLVIGTGKKITLECSQTMGHDKMYWYQQDPGMELHLIHYSYGVNSTEKGDLSSESTVSRIRTEHFPLTLESARPSHTSQYLCASIQGLDDTQYFGPGTRLTVL.

The rearrangement links TRBV6-8 to TRBJ1-5; D not certain. CDR3 length equals 18 residues. V dropped 8 bases and J dropped 0 bases, with 23 bases sitting between them. Germline assignment: CDR1 MNHGY and CDR2 SAAAGT. The CDR3 DNA follows: TGTGCCAGCTTAAGGGAACGGAACGAAGGATATAGCAATCAGCCCCAGCATTTT. This translates into CASLRERNEGYSNQPQHF.